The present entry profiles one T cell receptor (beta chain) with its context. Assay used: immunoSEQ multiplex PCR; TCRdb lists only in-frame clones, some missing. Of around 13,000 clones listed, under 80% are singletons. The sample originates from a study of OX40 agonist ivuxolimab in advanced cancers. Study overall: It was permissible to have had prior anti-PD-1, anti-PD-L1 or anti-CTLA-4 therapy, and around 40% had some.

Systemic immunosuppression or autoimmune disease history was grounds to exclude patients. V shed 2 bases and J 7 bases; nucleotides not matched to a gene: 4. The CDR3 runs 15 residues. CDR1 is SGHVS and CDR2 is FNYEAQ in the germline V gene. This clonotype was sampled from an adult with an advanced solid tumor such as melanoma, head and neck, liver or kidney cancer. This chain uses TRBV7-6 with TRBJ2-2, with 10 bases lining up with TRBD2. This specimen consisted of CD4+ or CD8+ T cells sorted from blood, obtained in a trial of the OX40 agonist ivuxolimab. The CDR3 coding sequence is TGTGCCAGCAGCTTATATCCTAGCGGGGGCGGGGAGCTGTTTTTT. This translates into CASSLYPSGGGELFF.